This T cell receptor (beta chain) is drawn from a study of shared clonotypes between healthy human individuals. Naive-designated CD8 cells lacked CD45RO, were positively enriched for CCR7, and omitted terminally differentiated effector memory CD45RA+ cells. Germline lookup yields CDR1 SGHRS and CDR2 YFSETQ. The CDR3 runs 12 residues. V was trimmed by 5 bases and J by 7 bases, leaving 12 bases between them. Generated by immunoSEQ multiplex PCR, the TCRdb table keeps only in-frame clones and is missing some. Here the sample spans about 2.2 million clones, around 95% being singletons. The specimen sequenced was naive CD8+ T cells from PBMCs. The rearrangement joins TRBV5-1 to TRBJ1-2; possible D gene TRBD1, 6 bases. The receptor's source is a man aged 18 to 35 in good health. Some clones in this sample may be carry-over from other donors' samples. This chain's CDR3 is CASRFLGAGYTF. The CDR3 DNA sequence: TGCGCCAGCAGGTTCCTGGGGGCTGGCTACACCTTC.